The following is a T cell receptor (beta chain) sequence with its context. The data are from a study of OX40 agonist ivuxolimab in advanced cancers. Study at large: Earlier anti-PD-1, anti-PD-L1 or anti-CTLA-4 therapy was permitted; over 35% had received some.

The data were produced by immunoSEQ multiplex PCR, yet TCRdb's version contains in-frame clones alone and is incomplete. This table holds approximately 64,000 clones, about 80% found once. Per germline, CDR1 MNHNY and CDR2 SVGAGI (reference sequence). Trimming removed 0 bases at V and 0 bases at J, with 5 bases between. The CDR3 length is 14 residues. The TCR comes from an adult with an advanced solid tumor such as melanoma, head and neck, liver or kidney cancer. Sample: CD4+ or CD8+ T cells sorted from blood, taken in a trial of the OX40 agonist ivuxolimab. This sequence joins TRBV6-6 and TRBJ1-1; D ambiguous. CDR3 region: CASSYSVLNTEAFF. The CDR3 nucleotides are TGTGCCAGCAGTTACTCGGTGCTGAACACTGAAGCTTTCTTT.